A selection of T cell receptor beta chains follows, all from one sample in a study of cytomegalovirus exposure and HLA in healthy donors. Assay used: immunoSEQ multiplex PCR; TCRdb lists only in-frame clones, some missing. The sample lists over 100,000 clones, around 86% seen once, with less than 10% in the top ten. Sequencing input: PBMCs. The source is a woman in her forties or fifties in good health and CMV-seropositive. Both conserved end residues are part of each CDR3. The D gene is left open where the match is weak. Only part of the rows carry a size: once, few, many, or a class if the clone is expanded.

V,D,J,size,length,CDR3,DNA
TRBV5-1,.,TRBJ2-2,.,15,CASSLDSPNTGELFF,TGCGCCAGCAGCCTAGACAGCCCGAACACCGGGGAGCTGTTTTTT
TRBV10-3,.,TRBJ2-1,.,15,CAISLIQGSYNEQFF,TGTGCCATCAGCCTGATTCAGGGTTCCTACAATGAGCAGTTCTTC
TRBV1,.,TRBJ1-2,.,12,CTSSQGGYGYTF,TGCACCAGCAGCCAGGGAGGCTATGGCTACACCTTC
TRBV30,.,TRBJ1-1,.,16,CAWSVTLLEVNTEAFF,TGTGCCTGGAGTGTAACGCTCTTAGAGGTGAACACTGAAGCTTTCTTT
TRBV7-2,TRBD1,TRBJ1-1,.,13,CASSLGPDRGGFF,TGTGCCAGCAGCTTAGGGCCGGACAGGGGCGGGTTCTTT
TRBV7-2,.,TRBJ1-1,.,15,CASSFTGTGSTEAFF,TGTGCCAGCAGCTTTACAGGGACGGGGAGCACTGAAGCTTTCTTT
TRBV18,TRBD1,TRBJ2-5,.,13,CASSEQGQETQYF,TGTGCCAGCTCAGAACAGGGGCAAGAGACCCAGTACTTC
TRBV2,TRBD1,TRBJ1-1,.,14,CASRKGQPNTEAFF,TGTGCCAGCAGGAAGGGACAGCCGAACACTGAAGCTTTCTTT
TRBV7-9,TRBD1,TRBJ2-5,.,15,CASSSLGTVQETQYF,TGTGCCAGCAGCTCCTTGGGGACAGTACAAGAGACCCAGTACTTC
TRBV11-2,TRBD2,TRBJ2-7,.,18,CASSLDGLAGAFNYEQYF,TGTGCCAGCAGCCTAGACGGACTAGCGGGAGCGTTCAACTACGAGCAGTACTTC
TRBV9,TRBD2,TRBJ2-3,.,15,CASSETSGGTDTQYF,TGTGCCAGCTCTGAAACTAGCGGGGGCACAGATACGCAGTATTTT
TRBV6-5,.,TRBJ1-1,.,13,CASSGTLNTEAFF,TGTGCCAGCAGTGGGACACTTAACACTGAAGCTTTCTTT
TRBV7-7,TRBD2,TRBJ2-5,.,16,CASSLGSGGALETQYF,TGTGCTAGCAGCTTAGGGTCCGGGGGGGCCCTAGAGACCCAGTACTTC
TRBV13,TRBD2,TRBJ2-7,once,15,CASSVRTSGGYEQYF,TGTGCCAGCAGCGTCCGGACTAGCGGGGGCTACGAGCAGTACTTC
TRBV7-9,.,TRBJ2-7,.,14,CSSSFWTLPYEQYF,TGTTCCAGCAGCTTCTGGACACTGCCGTACGAGCAGTACTTC
TRBV5-4,.,TRBJ2-7,few,14,CASSRTGQLYEQYF,TGTGCCAGCAGCCGCACCGGACAACTCTACGAGCAGTACTTC
TRBV7-2,.,TRBJ2-1,.,15,CASSLGGGPGYEQFF,TGTGCCAGCAGCTTAGGGGGGGGGCCTGGGTATGAGCAGTTCTTC
TRBV18,TRBD2,TRBJ2-1,.,15,CASSPGLAGFNEQFF,TGTGCCAGCTCACCGGGACTAGCGGGGTTCAATGAGCAGTTCTTC
TRBV11-3,.,TRBJ2-2,.,15,CASSLSPRSTGELFF,TGTGCCAGCAGCTTATCCCCCCGGAGCACCGGGGAGCTGTTTTTT
TRBV7-2,.,TRBJ1-2,.,14,CASSLAAGPYGYTF,TGTGCCAGCAGCTTAGCGGCAGGGCCCTATGGCTACACCTTC
TRBV2,TRBD2,TRBJ2-4,.,15,CASSAYGLAGNIQYF,TGTGCCAGCAGTGCCTACGGACTAGCGGGGAACATTCAGTACTTC
TRBV15,TRBD1,TRBJ2-7,.,18,CATSRAPPGQRQPYEQYF,TGTGCCACCAGCAGAGCGCCCCCGGGACAGCGGCAACCCTACGAGCAGTACTTC
TRBV28,.,TRBJ2-1,.,15,CASSLDLTHYNEQFF,TGTGCCAGCAGTCTAGACCTCACCCATTACAATGAGCAGTTCTTC
TRBV5-1,TRBD1,TRBJ2-7,.,16,CASSAPTGWSSYEQYF,TGCGCCAGCAGCGCCCCGACAGGGTGGAGCTCCTACGAGCAGTACTTC
TRBV5-6,.,TRBJ1-1,.,13,CASSLDRTAEAFF,TGTGCCAGCAGCTTGGACAGGACGGCTGAAGCTTTCTTT
TRBV7-2,.,TRBJ1-5,.,12,CASSFRGQPQHF,TGTGCCAGCAGCTTCAGGGGTCAGCCCCAGCATTTT
TRBV2,.,TRBJ2-7,few,14,CASKYRGSRYEQYF,TGTGCCAGCAAATATAGGGGTTCCAGATACGAGCAGTACTTC
TRBV9,TRBD1,TRBJ2-7,.,18,CASSTRDRVTGISGEQYF,TGTGCCAGCAGCACCCGGGACAGGGTGACGGGGATTTCGGGCGAGCAGTACTTC
TRBV7-9,TRBD1,TRBJ1-2,.,16,CASSPTGTGTGYGYTF,TGTGCCAGCAGCCCTACCGGGACAGGGACTGGGTATGGCTACACCTTC
TRBV30,.,TRBJ2-6,once,14,CAWDQGTGANVLTF,TGTGCCTGGGATCAGGGGACTGGGGCCAACGTCCTGACTTTC
TRBV6-5,.,TRBJ2-3,few,13,CASTSLRTDTQYF,TGTGCCAGCACATCACTCCGCACAGATACGCAGTATTTT
TRBV19,TRBD1,TRBJ1-6,.,16,CASSLGTETGNSPLHF,TGTGCCAGTAGTTTGGGAACCGAGACAGGGAATTCACCCCTCCACTTT
TRBV6-1,.,TRBJ2-7,.,12,CASRARRYEQYF,TGTGCCAGCAGAGCTAGACGCTACGAGCAGTACTTC
TRBV28,TRBD2,TRBJ2-5,.,16,CASSLWREGLRETQYF,TGTGCCAGCAGTTTGTGGCGGGAGGGCCTACGGGAGACCCAGTACTTC
TRBV9,TRBD1,TRBJ1-2,.,14,CASSSGQGIGGYTF,TGTGCCAGCAGCTCGGGACAGGGAATAGGTGGCTACACCTTC
TRBV7-2,.,TRBJ1-1,.,15,CASSLHRRGDTEAFF,TGTGCCAGCAGCCTGCACCGGAGGGGAGACACTGAAGCTTTCTTT
TRBV6-5,.,TRBJ1-2,.,14,CASSESGFYYGYTF,TGTGCCAGCAGTGAATCAGGGTTTTATTATGGCTACACCTTC
TRBV6-1,TRBD1,TRBJ1-1,.,15,CASSEKGAEGTEAFF,TGTGCCAGCAGTGAAAAGGGGGCGGAGGGGACTGAAGCTTTCTTT
TRBV4-2,TRBD2,TRBJ2-3,.,16,CASSQVSGSRTDTQYF,TGTGCCAGCAGCCAAGTTAGCGGGAGCCGCACAGATACGCAGTATTTT
TRBV5-1,.,TRBJ1-1,.,14,CASRRGGLDTEAFF,TGCGCCAGCAGAAGGGGGGGCCTGGACACTGAAGCTTTCTTT
TRBV6-5,TRBD2,TRBJ2-1,.,14,CASSYSSSGDEQFF,TGTGCCAGCAGTTACTCGTCTAGCGGGGATGAGCAGTTCTTC
TRBV18,TRBD1,TRBJ1-5,.,17,CASSPRQGSEGNQPQHF,TGTGCCAGCTCACCACGACAGGGGAGTGAAGGCAATCAGCCCCAGCATTTT
TRBV28,.,TRBJ2-7,.,15,CASRGGGSGAYEQYF,TGTGCCAGCAGGGGAGGGGGGAGTGGGGCCTACGAGCAGTACTTC
TRBV5-1,.,TRBJ2-1,once,14,CASSFTGPYNEQFF,TGCGCCAGCAGCTTCACAGGGCCCTACAATGAGCAGTTCTTC
TRBV28,.,TRBJ2-3,.,15,CASSYYPSSTDTQYF,TGTGCCAGCAGCTATTACCCTTCTAGCACAGATACGCAGTATTTT
TRBV19,TRBD1,TRBJ1-1,.,15,CASSIRGQANTEAFF,TGTGCCAGTAGTATTAGGGGACAGGCGAACACTGAAGCTTTCTTT
TRBV28,TRBD1,TRBJ1-4,few,18,CASSLHPGQPPLKEKLFF,TGTGCCAGCAGCCTCCACCCGGGACAGCCTCCTCTAAAAGAAAAACTGTTTTTT
TRBV6-1,TRBD2,TRBJ2-1,.,16,CASSESAGLVNNEQFF,TGTGCCAGCAGTGAAAGCGCCGGACTAGTGAACAATGAGCAGTTCTTC
TRBV6-6,TRBD1,TRBJ1-3,.,15,CASSYAGTVGNTIYF,TGTGCCAGCAGTTACGCCGGGACAGTCGGAAACACCATATATTTT
TRBV5-1,TRBD2,TRBJ2-5,.,20,CASSFYYGLAGTTPQETQYF,TGCGCCAGCAGCTTTTATTATGGACTAGCGGGAACCACTCCCCAAGAGACCCAGTACTTC
TRBV2,.,TRBJ1-2,.,16,CASSEVPGGGAGGYTF,TGTGCCAGCAGTGAAGTACCCGGCGGAGGGGCGGGTGGCTACACCTTC
TRBV11-2,.,TRBJ2-3,.,14,CASSLVLSPDTQYF,TGTGCCAGCAGCTTAGTTCTTAGCCCAGATACGCAGTATTTT
TRBV28,TRBD1,TRBJ2-7,.,13,CASTPGQSYEQYF,TGTGCCAGTACCCCGGGACAGAGCTACGAGCAGTACTTC
TRBV6-6,.,TRBJ2-7,few,14,CASSYSQGTYEQYF,TGTGCCAGCAGTTACAGCCAGGGAACCTACGAGCAGTACTTC
TRBV5-6,TRBD1,TRBJ2-7,.,15,CASSGTGTGIYEQYF,TGTGCCAGCAGCGGGACCGGGACAGGGATCTACGAGCAGTACTTC
TRBV5-1,.,TRBJ1-1,.,14,CASSHPNGNTEAFF,TGCGCCAGCAGCCATCCTAATGGGAACACTGAAGCTTTCTTT
TRBV19,.,TRBJ1-5,.,13,CASHRALNQPQHF,TGTGCCAGCCACAGGGCGTTGAATCAGCCCCAGCATTTT
TRBV5-4,.,TRBJ1-2,.,15,CASSLDGAANYGYTF,TGTGCCAGCAGCTTGGACGGAGCTGCTAACTATGGCTACACCTTC
TRBV7-9,.,TRBJ2-7,.,18,CASSLMGKPDRSPYEQYF,TGTGCCAGCAGCTTAATGGGCAAGCCTGACAGGAGCCCCTACGAGCAGTACTTC
TRBV7-2,.,TRBJ1-1,.,13,CASSLGVHRRAFF,TGTGCCAGCAGCTTAGGGGTTCACAGGAGAGCTTTCTTT